One sample yielded the 32 T cell receptor beta chains listed below, sequenced in a study of CD8+ T cells in alopecia areata. Reverse transcription of extracted RNA yielded cDNA, which provided the sequencing template. Data came from immunoSEQ multiplex PCR; TCRdb stores just in-frame clones and leaves some out. This repertoire shows around 190,000 clones, roughly three fifths found once; its top ten account for around 5%. The sequencing sample was made of CD8+ T cells sorted from blood. These receptors came from a human donor in good health.

DNA for the CDR3: TGCAGCGTTGTATCGGGGTTTAATGAAAAACTGTTTTTT. It codes for CSVVSGFNEKLFF. This chain joins TRBV29-1 and TRBJ1-4; D is unclear. The CDR3 spans 13 residues. The ends were cut back, 4 bases at V and 4 bases at J, with 10 bases in the middle. The V gene's germline CDR1 is SQVTM and CDR2 ANQGSEA.

The chain is built from TRBV19 and TRBJ1-5; weak D call: TRBD1 (5 bases). V dropped 7 bases and J dropped 0 bases, with 13 bases sitting between them. The CDR3 length is 15 residues. Germline values: CDR1 LNHDA, CDR2 SQIVND (reference sequence). CDR3 in amino acids: CASNPWQGSNQPQHF. The CDR3 nucleotides read TGTGCCAGTAACCCTTGGCAGGGTAGCAATCAGCCCCAGCATTTT.

This chain connects TRBV30 to TRBJ2-7; D is uncertain. The CDR3 covers 13 residues. Germline CDR1 GTSNPN, CDR2 SVGIG (reference sequence). V was shortened by 4 bases and J by 0 bases, with 10 bases between the two germline ends. CDR3 nucleotide sequence: TGTGCCTGGACCGCCCCGAGCTCCTACGAGCAGTACTTC. This codes for CAWTAPSSYEQYF.

Written as DNA, the CDR3 is TGCGCCAGCAGCCAGGGGGACAGGGGAAACATGAACACTGAAGCTTTCTTT. Residues: CASSQGDRGNMNTEAFF. This sequence joins TRBV4-1 and TRBJ1-1, with TRBD1 identical over 10 bases. CDR3 length: 17 amino acids. The trim removed 3 bases at V and 0 bases at J, leaving 7 bases unmatched. Germline assignment: CDR1 MGHRA and CDR2 YSYEKL.

The genes are TRBV9 and TRBJ2-2; either TRBD1 or TRBD2 may fit D (6 bases each). From germline, CDR1 is SGDLS and CDR2 YYNGEE. There are 14 residues in the CDR3. Trimming stripped 3 bases from V and 5 bases from J, with 11 bases between. CDR3 DNA sequence: TGTGCCAGCAGCGCGTCGGGGGCGACCGGGGAGCTGTTTTTT. It is translated as CASSASGATGELFF.

The chain has TRBV27 and TRBJ2-7, with D perhaps TRBD2 (6 bases). CDR3 size: 14 residues. Deletions cut 8 bases from V and 1 base from J, with 15 bases between. CDR1 MNHEY and CDR2 SMNVEV come from the germline V gene (reference sequence). Written as DNA, the CDR3 is TGTGCCAGCGGGCGGAGGGGTCCTTCCTACGAGCAGTACTTC. It encodes CASGRRGPSYEQYF.

The chain uses TRBV13 and TRBJ2-7, with D tentatively TRBD2 (6 bases). CDR1 and CDR2 (germline): PRHDT, FYEKMQ (reference sequence). The CDR3 spans 14 residues. V lost 5 bases and J lost 3, with 14 bases in between. The CDR3 DNA is TGTGCCAGCAGCCCCCGGGCTAGCGACTACGAGCAGTACTTC. Protein product: CASSPRASDYEQYF.

This clone was observed a few times. The chain is built from TRBV13 and TRBJ2-5; D not certain. Germline CDR1 is PRHDT and CDR2 is FYEKMQ (reference sequence). CDR3 length equals 13 residues. V dropped 5 bases and J dropped 5 bases, with 12 bases sitting between them. The CDR3 DNA sequence: TGTGCCAGCAGCGCCAAGGTTCGGGAGACCCAGTACTTC. Protein sequence: CASSAKVRETQYF.

J is TRBJ2-1 and V is TRBV30; D is perhaps TRBD1 (6 bases). CDR3 length: 12 residues. The germline V gene encodes CDR1 GTSNPN and CDR2 SVGIG (reference sequence). The V end lost 2 bases, the J end lost 9 bases, and 11 bases lay between the germline ends. The CDR3 loop is CAWSLLGGEQFF. The CDR3 nucleotides are TGTGCCTGGAGTCTGCTAGGGGGTGAGCAGTTCTTC.

This clone was seen a few times. V and J are TRBV30 and TRBJ1-5; D unresolved. With 2 bases removed from V and 3 bases from J, the gap between germline ends came to 8 bases. Germline CDR1 is GTSNPN and CDR2 is SVGIG (reference sequence). The CDR3 contains 13 residues. CDR3 sequence (DNA): TGTGCCTGGAGTAGTACCTTCAATCAGCCCCAGCATTTT. Translation: CAWSSTFNQPQHF.

The chain employs TRBV6-1 and TRBJ1-2; no clear D. The CDR3 covers 16 residues. The germline V gene encodes CDR1 MNHNS and CDR2 SASEGT. The V end was cut by 0 bases, the J end by 4 bases, with 15 bases between. CDR3 residues: CASSEATGLNVYGYTF. Written as DNA, the CDR3 is TGTGCCAGCAGTGAAGCGACGGGCCTCAATGTCTATGGCTACACCTTC.

V is TRBV7-8 and J is TRBJ1-5, with 10 bases aligning to TRBD1. The CDR3 consists of 19 residues. J gave up 3 bases and V 5 bases, and 16 bases lay outside the gene matches. The germline V gene encodes CDR1 SGHVS and CDR2 FQNEAQ. The CDR3 sequence is CASSALGQGDLSNNQPQHF. The CDR3, as DNA: TGTGCCAGCAGCGCCCTTGGACAGGGGGACTTGAGCAACAATCAGCCCCAGCATTTT.

This chain joins TRBV29-1 and TRBJ2-5, with a weak D call TRBD1 (8 bases). The CDR3 is made up of 15 amino acids. Trimming shortened V by 7 bases and J by 2 bases, and 20 bases separated the two germline ends. Germline V gene data show CDR1 as SQVTM and CDR2 as ANQGSEA. In DNA, the CDR3 is TGCAGCGCCGAGCCGGACAGGGAGGGACAAGAGACCCAGTACTTC. Amino acid sequence: CSAEPDREGQETQYF.

This clone was picked up a small number of times. The rearrangement links TRBV30 to TRBJ2-2; TRBD1 is a possible D gene (6 bases). Trimming pared 2 bases from V and 3 bases from J, leaving 16 bases between. The CDR3 covers 16 residues. CDR1 and CDR2 (germline): GTSNPN, SVGIG (reference sequence). The CDR3 loop reads CAWSPGAGAYTGELFF. The CDR3 DNA reads as TGTGCCTGGAGTCCCGGGGCAGGGGCTTACACCGGGGAGCTGTTTTTT. Full variable domain (remainder filled in from reference TRBV30 and TRBJ2-2): SQTIHQWPATLVQPVGSPLSLECTVEGTSNPNLYWYRQAAGRGLQLLFYSVGIGQISSEVPQNLSASRPQDRQFILSSKKLLLSDSGFYLCAWSPGAGAYTGELFFGEGSRLTVL.

This chain joins TRBV5-6 and TRBJ1-2, with a weak D call TRBD1 (5 bases). Germline lookup yields CDR1 SGHDT and CDR2 YYEEEE. The CDR3 runs 15 residues. V was cut by 0 bases and J by 3 bases, with 12 bases left in between. CDR3 coding DNA: TGTGCCAGCAGCTTGGATGGGGCTAGGTACTATGGCTACACCTTC. Protein: CASSLDGARYYGYTF.

V and J are TRBV25-1 and TRBJ2-4; no definite D call. The germline V gene encodes CDR1 MGHDK and CDR2 SYGVNS. The V and J ends lost 1 base and 2 bases respectively, with 12 bases between them. The CDR3 has 16 amino acids. The DNA for the CDR3 is TGTGCCAGCAGTGAATCTGGGTTTTCCTCCAAAAACATTCAGTACTTC. Its protein product is CASSESGFSSKNIQYF. Drawing the rest from reference TRBV25-1 and TRBJ2-4, the complete variable domain is EADIYQTPRYLVIGTGKKITLECSQTMGHDKMYWYQQDPGMELHLIHYSYGVNSTEKGDLSSESTVSRIRTEHFPLTLESARPSHTSQYLCASSESGFSSKNIQYFGAGTRLSVL.

CDR3 nucleotides: TGCAGCGTTGAGTACCGGGACAGGGCACCCGGGGGCTATGGCTACACCTTC. This gives the protein CSVEYRDRAPGGYGYTF. V and J are TRBV29-1 and TRBJ1-2; 9 bases align to TRBD1. The CDR3 has 17 residues. Looked up from germline, CDR1 is SQVTM and CDR2 is ANQGSEA. The ends lost 3 bases at V and 4 bases at J; junction bases unmatched: 15.

Only a few counts were recorded for this clone. The chain employs TRBV19 and TRBJ2-1; D unclear. This CDR3 contains 14 residues. The V and J ends lost 1 base and 5 bases respectively, with 9 bases between them. Germline lookup yields CDR1 LNHDA and CDR2 SQIVND (reference sequence). CDR3 bases: TGTGCCAGTAGTATAGCCCCCCATAACAATGAGCAGTTCTTC. Its protein product is CASSIAPHNNEQFF.

The V and J genes are TRBV7-9 and TRBJ1-6, with 9 bases lining up with TRBD1. CDR1 is SEHNR and CDR2 is FQNEAQ in the germline V gene (reference sequence). This CDR3 is built from 14 residues. The V gene end was trimmed by 1 base and the J gene end by 10 bases; junction bases not matched to a gene: 2. This CDR3 is CASSLGTGESPLHF. For the CDR3, the DNA is TGTGCCAGCAGCTTAGGGACAGGGGAATCACCCCTCCACTTT.

This clone was counted only a few times. The chain recombines TRBV9 with TRBJ2-5, with TRBD2 matching over 9 bases. The J segment lost 2 bases and the V segment lost 6 bases, leaving 5 bases of the junction unmatched. The germline V gene has CDR1 SGDLS and CDR2 YYNGEE. The CDR3 has 14 amino acids. In DNA form, the CDR3 reads TGTGCCAGCAACAGCGGGGGGTCACAAGAGACCCAGTACTTC. Translated, it gives CASNSGGSQETQYF.

The CDR3 loop reads CASRGQTDTQYF. The CDR3, as DNA: TGCGCCAGCAGGGGACAGACAGATACGCAGTATTTT. The chain has TRBV5-1 and TRBJ2-3; 7 nucleotides agree with TRBD1. Germline V CDR1 and CDR2: SGHRS, YFSETQ. CDR3 length: 12 amino acids. V dropped 5 bases and J dropped 3; count of bases not matched to a gene: 0.

The chain employs TRBV27 and TRBJ1-1; D possibly corresponds to TRBD1 (6 bases). Germline V gene sequence: CDR1 MNHEY, CDR2 SMNVEV (reference sequence). The CDR3 has 13 amino acids. The ends were cut back, 6 bases at V and 4 bases at J, with 12 bases in the middle. The CDR3 here is CASRGSGVTEAFF. CDR3 DNA: TGTGCCAGCAGGGGGTCAGGGGTCACTGAAGCTTTCTTT.

This rearrangement joins TRBV6-5 to TRBJ1-2; 8 positions match TRBD1. CDR3 length: 14 residues. Trimming took 3 bases from V and 4 from J; bases not matched to a gene: 4. Germline CDR1 MNHEY, CDR2 SVGAGI. The CDR3 DNA is TGTGCCAGCAGTTATGGGCAGGGGGCCTATGGCTACACCTTC. This translates into CASSYGQGAYGYTF.

The rearrangement links TRBV7-9 to TRBJ2-7; 7 nucleotides align to TRBD2. Per the germline V gene, CDR1 is SEHNR and CDR2 is FQNEAQ (reference sequence). V was clipped by 4 bases and J by 5 bases; unmatched bases: 5. The CDR3 is 13 residues long. The chain's CDR3 is CASSYAGEDEQYF. In DNA form, the CDR3 reads TGTGCCAGCAGCTACGCGGGGGAGGACGAGCAGTACTTC.

This clone has only a few counts. This chain uses TRBV7-9 with TRBJ2-1, with D perhaps assigned TRBD1 or TRBD2 (6 bases each). The V and J ends lost 2 bases and 8 bases respectively, with 16 bases between them. The CDR3 spans 15 residues. Germline V CDR1 and CDR2: SEHNR, FQNEAQ (reference sequence). CDR3 nucleotides: TGTGCCAGCAGCTTATCCGAGGGGGAGGTCGATGAGCAGTTCTTC. As protein: CASSLSEGEVDEQFF. Using reference TRBV7-9 and TRBJ2-1 for the parts outside the CDR3, the full variable domain is DTGVSQNPRHKITKRGQNVTFRCDPISEHNRLYWYRQTLGQGPEFLTYFQNEAQLEKSRLLSDRFSAERPKGSFSTLEIQRTEQGDSAMYLCASSLSEGEVDEQFFGPGTRLTVL.

This clone has only one observation. The rearrangement links TRBV4-1 to TRBJ2-7, with unresolved D. Germline assignment: CDR1 MGHRA and CDR2 YSYEKL. V lost 0 bases and J lost 4, with 10 bases in between. The CDR3 extends over 14 amino acids. CDR3 nucleotide sequence: TGCGCCAGCAGCCAAGATATGACCACTTACGAGCAGTACTTC. Protein product: CASSQDMTTYEQYF.

CDR3 in amino acids: CASSSRLGTDTQYF. CDR3 coding DNA: TGTGCCAGCAGCTCTCGACTGGGCACAGATACGCAGTATTTT. The genes are TRBV7-2 and TRBJ2-3, with D unresolved. CDR3 size: 14 residues. V was cut by 4 bases and J by 1 base, with 9 bases left in between. Germline-derived CDR1 and CDR2 are SGHTA and FQGNSA.

The chain combines TRBV4-1 with TRBJ1-1; weak D call: TRBD1 (6 bases). Trimming took 4 bases from V and 3 from J, leaving 18 bases between them. The CDR3 has 16 amino acids. CDR1 and CDR2 (germline): MGHRA, YSYEKL. The CDR3 sequence is CASSLRGPAGDTEAFF. In DNA form, the CDR3 reads TGCGCCAGCAGCCTCAGGGGCCCGGCGGGGGACACTGAAGCTTTCTTT.

This clone was seen a few times. The chain has TRBV11-3 and TRBJ2-1, with 12 bases lining up with TRBD2. The CDR3 extends over 18 amino acids. Looked up from germline, CDR1 is SGHNT and CDR2 is YENEEA. V gave up 5 bases and J gave up 3 bases; unmatched junction bases: 11. This CDR3 is CASSASLAGGLSYNEQFF. CDR3 bases: TGTGCCAGCAGCGCCAGTCTAGCGGGGGGGCTAAGCTACAATGAGCAGTTCTTC.

The chain is built from TRBV29-1 and TRBJ2-5, with D uncertain. The CDR3 sequence is 11 residues long. Trimming took 7 bases from V and 3 from J, leaving 9 bases between them. The germline gives CDR1 SQVTM, CDR2 ANQGSEA. This CDR3 reads CSARREETQYF. In DNA form, the CDR3 reads TGCAGCGCGCGACGGGAAGAGACCCAGTACTTC. Full variable domain (remainder filled in from reference TRBV29-1 and TRBJ2-5): SAVISQKPSRDICQRGTSLTIQCQVDSQVTMMFWYRQQPGQSLTLIATANQGSEATYESGFVIDKFPISRPNLTFSTLTVSNMSPEDSSIYLCSARREETQYFGPGTRLLVL.

This clone occurred a few times. This chain joins TRBV9 and TRBJ2-3, with unresolved D. V was pared by 0 bases and J by 5 bases, with 10 bases between. The CDR3 is made up of 14 amino acids. Germline assignment: CDR1 SGDLS and CDR2 YYNGEE. CDR3 sequence reads: CASSVDSWIDTQYF. For the CDR3, the DNA is TGTGCCAGCAGCGTAGATTCGTGGATAGATACGCAGTATTTT.

The V and J genes are TRBV29-1 and TRBJ2-1, with 7 positions matching TRBD1. This CDR3 is built from 12 residues. The V gene end was trimmed by 4 bases and the J gene end by 7 bases; junction bases not matched to a gene: 4. Germline-derived CDR1 and CDR2 are SQVTM and ANQGSEA. The chain's CDR3 is CSVAGGGNEQFF. CDR3 DNA: TGCAGCGTTGCAGGGGGTGGGAATGAGCAGTTCTTC.